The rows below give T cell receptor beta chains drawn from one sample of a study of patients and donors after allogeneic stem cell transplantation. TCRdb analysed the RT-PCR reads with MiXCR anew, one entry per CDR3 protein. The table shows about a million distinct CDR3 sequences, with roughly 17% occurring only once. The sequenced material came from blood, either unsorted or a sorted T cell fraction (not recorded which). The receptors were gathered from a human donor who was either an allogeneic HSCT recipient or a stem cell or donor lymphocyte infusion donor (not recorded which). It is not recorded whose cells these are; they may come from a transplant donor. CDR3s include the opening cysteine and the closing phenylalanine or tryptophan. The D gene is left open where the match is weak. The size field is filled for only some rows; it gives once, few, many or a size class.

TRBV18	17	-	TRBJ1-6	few	CASSPRGGAPGNSPLHF	TGTGCCAGCTCACCACGTGGAGGGGCGCCGGGGAATTCACCCCTCCACTTT
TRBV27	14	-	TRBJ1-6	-	CASSLFREMPTLHF	TGTGCCAGCAGTTTATTCAGGGAAATGCCAACCCTCCACTTT
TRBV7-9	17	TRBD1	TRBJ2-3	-	CASSLGGNRGGTDTQYF	TGTGCCAGCAGCTTAGGAGGTAACAGGGGTGGTACAGATACGCAGTATTTT
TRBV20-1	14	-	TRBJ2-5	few	CSANTDLIQETQYF	TGCAGTGCTAATACTGACTTGATTCAAGAGACCCAGTACTTC
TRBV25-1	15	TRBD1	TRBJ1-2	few	CASSESQGARYGYTF	TGTGCCAGCAGTGAATCACAGGGGGCGAGGTATGGCTACACCTTC
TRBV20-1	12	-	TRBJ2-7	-	CSASGEAYEQYF	TGCAGTGCTAGCGGGGAAGCGTACGAGCAGTACTTC
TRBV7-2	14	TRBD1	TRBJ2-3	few	CASDVGQGGDTQYF	TGTGCCAGCGATGTAGGACAGGGGGGGGATACGCAGTATTTT
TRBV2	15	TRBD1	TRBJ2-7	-	CASSVAGTGPYEQYF	TGTGCCAGCAGTGTGGCCGGGACAGGACCTTACGAGCAGTACTTC
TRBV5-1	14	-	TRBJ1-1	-	CASSPERRGTEAFF	TGCGCCAGCAGCCCTGAACGCCGCGGCACTGAAGCTTTCTTT
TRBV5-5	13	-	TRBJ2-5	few	CASSLGFEETQYF	TGTGCCAGCAGCTTGGGCTTTGAAGAGACCCAGTACTTC
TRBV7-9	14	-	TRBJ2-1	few	CASSPGRIYNEQFF	TGTGCCAGCAGCCCTGGACGGATTTACAATGAGCAGTTCTTC
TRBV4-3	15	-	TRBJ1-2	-	CASSQLMGGYYGYTF	TGCGCCAGCAGCCAGCTAATGGGGGGCTACTATGGCTACACCTTC
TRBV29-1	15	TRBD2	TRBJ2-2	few	CSVGLRTSGTGELFF	TGCAGCGTCGGCCTTAGGACTAGCGGGACCGGGGAGCTGTTTTTT
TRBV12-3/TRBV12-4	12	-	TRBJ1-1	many	CASTYGDGEAFF	TGTGCCAGCACCTATGGAGACGGTGAAGCTTTCTTT
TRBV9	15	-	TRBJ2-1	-	CASSVGSPTYNEQFF	TGTGCCAGCAGCGTAGGCAGCCCAACTTACAATGAGCAGTTCTTC
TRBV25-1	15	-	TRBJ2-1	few	CASSDQASDYNEQFF	TGTGCCAGCAGTGATCAGGCTAGCGACTACAATGAGCAGTTCTTC
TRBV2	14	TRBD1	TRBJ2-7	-	CASSTISQGGEQYF	TGTGCCAGCAGCACCATATCACAGGGGGGCGAGCAGTACTTC
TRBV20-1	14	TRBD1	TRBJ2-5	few	CSARTGGYRETQYF	TGCAGTGCCCGGACAGGGGGATATCGAGAGACCCAGTACTTC
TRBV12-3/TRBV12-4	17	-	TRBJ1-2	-	CASSPAGALITNYGYTF	TGTGCCAGCAGCCCAGCGGGGGCCCTTATAACTAACTATGGCTACACCTTC
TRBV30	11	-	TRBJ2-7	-	CAWSVLGEQYF	TGTGCCTGGAGTGTACTCGGCGAGCAGTACTTC
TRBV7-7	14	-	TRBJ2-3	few	CASSLGYSTDTQYF	TGTGCTAGCAGCTTAGGCTATTCCACAGATACGCAGTATTTT
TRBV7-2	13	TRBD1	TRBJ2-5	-	CASSPDRQQTQYF	TGTGCCAGCAGCCCGGACAGGCAGCAGACCCAGTACTTC
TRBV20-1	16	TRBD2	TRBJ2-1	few	CSATRLAGRSYNEQFF	TGCAGTGCAACACGACTAGCGGGTCGGTCCTACAATGAGCAGTTCTTC
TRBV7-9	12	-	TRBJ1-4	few	CASSLDREKLFF	TGTGCCAGCAGCTTAGATCGTGAAAAACTGTTTTTT
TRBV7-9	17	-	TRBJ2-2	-	CASSRGGWERRVGELFF	TGTGCCAGCAGCCGAGGTGGCTGGGAAAGGCGAGTCGGGGAGCTGTTTTTT
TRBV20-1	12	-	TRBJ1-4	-	CSASRDTEKLFF	TGCAGTGCTAGCCGGGACACTGAAAAACTGTTTTTT
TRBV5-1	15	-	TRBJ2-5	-	CASSSQAGAWETQYF	TGCGCCAGCAGCTCTCAAGCGGGCGCATGGGAGACCCAGTACTTC
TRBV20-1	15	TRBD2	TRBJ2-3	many	CSASPTSGLTDTQYF	TGCAGTGCTAGTCCCACTAGCGGACTCACAGATACGCAGTATTTT
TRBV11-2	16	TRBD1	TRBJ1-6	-	CASSYGTGSYNSPLHF	TGTGCCAGCAGCTACGGGACAGGGTCCTATAATTCACCCCTCCACTTT
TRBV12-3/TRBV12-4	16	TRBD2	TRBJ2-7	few	CASSSRLAGIDHEQYF	TGTGCCAGCAGTTCTCGGCTAGCGGGAATTGACCACGAGCAGTACTTC
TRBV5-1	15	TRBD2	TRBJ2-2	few	CASSREGQNTGELFF	TGCGCCAGCAGCCGGGAGGGGCAAAACACCGGGGAGCTGTTTTTT
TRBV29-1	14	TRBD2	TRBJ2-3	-	CSVLAYEITDTQYF	TGCAGCGTACTAGCGTATGAGATCACAGATACGCAGTATTTT
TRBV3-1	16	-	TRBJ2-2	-	CASSPRRGSNTGELFF	TGTGCCAGCAGCCCCCGACGGGGCTCGAACACCGGGGAGCTGTTTTTT
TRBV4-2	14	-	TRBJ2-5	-	CASSEPGLQETQYF	TGTGCCAGCAGCGAGCCAGGACTCCAAGAGACCCAGTACTTC
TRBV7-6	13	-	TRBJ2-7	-	CASSFGQFYEQYF	TGTGCCAGCAGCTTCGGACAGTTCTACGAGCAGTACTTC
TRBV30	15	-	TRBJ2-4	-	CAWSPQGLAKNIQYF	TGTGCCTGGAGTCCTCAGGGTTTAGCCAAAAACATTCAGTACTTC
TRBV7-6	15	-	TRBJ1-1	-	CASSFREFPPTEAFF	TGTGCCAGCAGCTTTCGCGAATTCCCCCCCACTGAAGCTTTCTTT
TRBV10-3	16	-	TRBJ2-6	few	CAISEEGLPGANVLTF	TGTGCCATCAGTGAGGAAGGGCTCCCTGGGGCCAACGTCCTGACTTTC
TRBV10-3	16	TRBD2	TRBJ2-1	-	CAISEEGTSGGPQQFF	TGTGCCATCAGTGAGGAAGGGACTAGCGGGGGTCCGCAGCAGTTCTTC
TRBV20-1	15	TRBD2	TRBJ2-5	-	CSARIQTSGTGTQYF	TGCAGTGCTAGGATCCAGACTAGCGGCACAGGGACCCAGTACTTC
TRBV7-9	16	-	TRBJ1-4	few	CASIPFRGGANEKLFF	TGTGCCAGCATCCCATTCCGCGGGGGTGCTAATGAAAAACTGTTTTTT
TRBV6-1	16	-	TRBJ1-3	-	CASSRPGGLAGNTIYF	TGTGCCAGCAGTAGACCGGGAGGCCTGGCTGGAAACACCATATATTTT
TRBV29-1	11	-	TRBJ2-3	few	CSVEALPGRYF	TGCAGCGTTGAGGCCCTACCCGGCCGGTATTTT
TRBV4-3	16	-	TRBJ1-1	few	CASSQDGGRGNTEAFF	TGCGCCAGCAGCCAAGACGGGGGGCGGGGGAACACTGAAGCTTTCTTT
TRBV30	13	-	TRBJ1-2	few	CASLGRDYDGYTF	TGTGCCTCACTAGGCAGAGACTATGATGGCTACACCTTC
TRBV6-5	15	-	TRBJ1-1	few	CASSYSDGWDTEAFF	TGTGCCAGCAGTTACTCAGACGGGTGGGACACTGAAGCTTTCTTT
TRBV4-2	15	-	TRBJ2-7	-	CASSRYGTSTYEQYF	TGTGCCAGCAGCCGCTACGGGACGTCGACCTACGAGCAGTACTTC
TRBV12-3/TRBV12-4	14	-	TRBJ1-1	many	CASSQSGWDTEAFF	TGTGCCAGCAGCCAAAGTGGTTGGGACACTGAAGCTTTCTTT
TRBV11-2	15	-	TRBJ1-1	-	CASSFGIGPNTEAFF	TGTGCCAGCAGCTTTGGAATCGGCCCGAACACTGAAGCTTTCTTT
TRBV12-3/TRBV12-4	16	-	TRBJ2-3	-	CASSFGAPASTDTQYF	TGTGCCAGCAGTTTTGGGGCCCCAGCAAGCACAGATACGCAGTATTTT
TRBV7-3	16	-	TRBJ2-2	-	CASGPLGRGNTGELFF	TGTGCCAGCGGCCCCCTCGGGCGAGGGAACACCGGGGAGCTGTTTTTT
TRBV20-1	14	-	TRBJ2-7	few	CSSHGQSYSYEQYF	TGCAGTTCCCACGGACAGAGCTACTCCTACGAGCAGTACTTC
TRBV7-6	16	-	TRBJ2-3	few	CASSHRGKDRTDTQYF	TGTGCCAGCAGCCACCGGGGGAAGGATAGGACAGATACGCAGTATTTT
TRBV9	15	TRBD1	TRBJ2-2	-	CASTGGWGATGELFF	TGTGCCAGCACAGGGGGCTGGGGGGCCACCGGGGAGCTGTTTTTT
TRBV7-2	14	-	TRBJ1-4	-	CASSLIMWGEKLFF	TGTGCCAGCAGCTTAATTATGTGGGGTGAAAAACTGTTTTTT
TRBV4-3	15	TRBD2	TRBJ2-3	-	CASSQGGGPGDTQYF	TGCGCCAGCAGCCAAGGCGGGGGGCCGGGAGATACGCAGTATTTT
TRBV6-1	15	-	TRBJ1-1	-	CASPAFGGANTEAFF	TGTGCCAGCCCGGCCTTTGGGGGGGCGAACACTGAAGCTTTCTTT
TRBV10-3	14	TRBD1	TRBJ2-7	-	CAISTQDRAYEQYF	TGTGCCATCAGTACCCAGGACAGGGCCTACGAGCAGTACTTC
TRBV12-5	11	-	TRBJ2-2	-	CASAIQGELFF	TGTGCTAGTGCCATCCAAGGGGAGCTGTTTTTT
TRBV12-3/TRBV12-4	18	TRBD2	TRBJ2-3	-	CASSLVVTSDSGTDTQYF	TGTGCCAGCAGTTTAGTCGTGACTAGCGATAGCGGGACAGATACGCAGTATTTT